This T cell receptor (beta chain) derives from a study of T cells in Graves' hyperthyroidism and ophthalmopathy. Background on the study: Peripheral blood sampling occurred at initial diagnosis, before any treatment. General study results and limits: From stable hyperthyroidism, ophthalmopathy was separated by a 13 V-J model.

The table lists this clonotype with many counts. What it binds is unknown. What was amplified from RNA transcripts were TCR beta CDR3 regions. The study used the HTBI primer set for a first-round RT-PCR of the TCR CDR3. One entry per CDR3 protein results from TCRdb running MiXCR on the multiplex PCR reads. This sample yields approximately 300,000 distinct CDR3 sequences, of which over 15% are seen a single time; approximately 60% belongs to the top ten. The study included ophthalmopathy patients with Clinical Activity Score at least 3, NOSPECS grade at least 4 and duration under 3 months. Per the germline V gene, CDR1 is SEHNR and CDR2 is FQNEAQ (reference sequence). The V and J ends lost 5 bases and 1 base, in that order; junction bases with no gene match: 4. CDR3 size: 14 residues.

Input material: blood. The chain recombines TRBV7-9 with TRBJ2-7, with 8 bases lining up with TRBD2. The source is a woman aged 60 to 75 with Graves' ophthalmopathy. CDR3 protein: CASSKSGSSYEQYF. The CDR3 coding sequence is TGTGCCAGCAGCAAGAGCGGGAGTTCCTACGAGCAGTACTTC.